These 9 T cell receptor beta chains originate from one sample sequenced in a study of T-cell reconstitution after alpha-beta-depleted transplantation in children. It was with unique molecular identifiers that the TCRbeta library was prepared. A single record per CDR3 protein comes from TCRdb applying MiXCR to the PCR reads. The table records some 500,000 distinct CDR3 sequences, around 18% of them present only once. The source was PBMCs from the stem cell graft donor, collected from the stem cell graft. The receptors were sampled from a human donor who donated a stem cell graft to a child with acute lymphoblastic leukemia.

This clonotype was counted a few times. The chain employs TRBV7-2 and TRBJ2-7; D unclear. The CDR3 covers 14 residues. Germline loops: CDR1 SGHTA, CDR2 FQGNSA. V was trimmed by 3 bases and J by 2 bases, leaving 11 bases between them. This CDR3 is CASSFGSFPYEQYF. In DNA form, the CDR3 reads TGTGCCAGCAGCTTCGGTTCCTTTCCCTACGAGCAGTACTTC.

This clonotype turned up a few times. The chain links TRBV4-2 to TRBJ2-3; 8 bases align to TRBD1. The trim removed 4 bases at V and 1 base at J, leaving 19 bases unmatched. CDR1 is LGHNA, CDR2 YNFKEQ, per germline. The CDR3 loop spans 20 amino acids. This CDR3 is CASSLDSGGLAGPGTDTQYF. In nucleotides, the CDR3 is TGTGCCAGCAGCCTGGATTCAGGGGGCTTGGCCGGACCAGGCACAGATACGCAGTATTTT.

This chain connects TRBV20-1 to TRBJ2-4; D is unclear. This CDR3 is 11 amino acids long. Germline V CDR1 and CDR2: DFQATT, SNEGSKA (reference sequence). CDR3 region: CSGPGKNIQYF. The DNA for the CDR3 is TGCAGCGGGCCAGGCAAAAACATTCAGTACTTC.

J is TRBJ2-2 and V is TRBV12-3 or TRBV12-4; 7 bases align to TRBD1. The CDR3 is 14 residues long. V trimming: 5 bases; J trimming: 6 bases; junction bases outside the gene matches: 6. CDR3 sequence: CASSDRAAAGELFF. The CDR3 DNA follows: TGTGCCAGCAGTGACAGGGCGGCGGCCGGGGAGCTGTTTTTT.

This clonotype has a handful of counts. This chain connects TRBV13 to TRBJ2-6; D possibly corresponds to TRBD2 (5 bases). Germline V CDR1 and CDR2: PRHDT, FYEKMQ (reference sequence). V shed 4 bases and J shed 1 base, with 8 bases lying between them. This CDR3 is 15 amino acids long. The CDR3 DNA sequence: TGTGCCAGCAGCTCACTAGATTCTGGGGCCAACGTCCTGACTTTC. Translating it yields CASSSLDSGANVLTF. The whole variable domain, filled in from reference TRBV13 and TRBJ2-6, reads AAGVIQSPRHLIKEKRETATLKCYPIPRHDTVYWYQQGPGQDPQFLISFYEKMQSDKGSIPDRFSAQQFSDYHSELNMSSLELGDSALYFCASSSLDSGANVLTFGAGSRLTVL.

This clonotype has just a few counts. The rearrangement uses TRBV2 and TRBJ2-1, with D maybe TRBD1 (5 bases). CDR3 length: 13 amino acids. Germline assignment: CDR1 SNHLY and CDR2 FYNNEI. V shed 7 bases and J shed 9 bases, with 16 bases lying between them. DNA of the CDR3: TGTGCCAGCACTGACCCCACCCAGGGTGAGCAGTTCTTC. It is translated as CASTDPTQGEQFF.

This chain joins TRBV2 and TRBJ1-3; D is unclear. Germline V gene lookup returns CDR1 SNHLY and CDR2 FYNNEI. Trimming shortened V by 5 bases and J by 4 bases, and 6 bases separated the two germline ends. The CDR3 totals 12 residues. CDR3 protein: CASSTRGNTIYF. CDR3 coding DNA: TGTGCCAGCAGTACCCGGGGAAACACCATATATTTT.

This clonotype was counted between two and nine times. V usage is TRBV20-1 and J usage is TRBJ2-1, with 12 bases identical to TRBD2. Trimming removed 3 bases from V and 4 bases from J; junction bases left unmatched: 7. There are 16 residues in the CDR3. CDR1 DFQATT and CDR2 SNEGSKA come from the germline V gene (reference sequence). The CDR3 protein is CSARGGTSGPYNEQFF. DNA of the CDR3: TGCAGTGCTAGGGGCGGGACTAGCGGGCCTTACAATGAGCAGTTCTTC.

The rearrangement links TRBV20-1 to TRBJ1-5, with a possible D match to TRBD1 (6 bases). This CDR3 spans 16 amino acids. Germline assignment: CDR1 DFQATT and CDR2 SNEGSKA (reference sequence). Trimming stripped 0 bases from V and 0 bases from J, with 12 bases between. The CDR3 DNA reads as TGCAGTGCTAGAGATAGAGGACAGCATAGCAATCAGCCCCAGCATTTT. Protein: CSARDRGQHSNQPQHF.